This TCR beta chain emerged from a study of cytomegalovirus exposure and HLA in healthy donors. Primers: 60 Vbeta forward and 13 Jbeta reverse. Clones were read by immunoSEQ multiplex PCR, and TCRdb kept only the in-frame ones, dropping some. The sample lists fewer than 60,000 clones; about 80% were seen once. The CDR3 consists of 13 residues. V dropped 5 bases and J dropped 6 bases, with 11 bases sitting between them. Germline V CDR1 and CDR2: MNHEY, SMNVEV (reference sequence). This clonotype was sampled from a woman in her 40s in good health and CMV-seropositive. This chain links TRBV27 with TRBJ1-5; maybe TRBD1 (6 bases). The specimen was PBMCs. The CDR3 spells CASSTQGRQPQHF. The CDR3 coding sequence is TGTGCCAGCAGTACACAGGGTCGTCAGCCCCAGCATTTT.